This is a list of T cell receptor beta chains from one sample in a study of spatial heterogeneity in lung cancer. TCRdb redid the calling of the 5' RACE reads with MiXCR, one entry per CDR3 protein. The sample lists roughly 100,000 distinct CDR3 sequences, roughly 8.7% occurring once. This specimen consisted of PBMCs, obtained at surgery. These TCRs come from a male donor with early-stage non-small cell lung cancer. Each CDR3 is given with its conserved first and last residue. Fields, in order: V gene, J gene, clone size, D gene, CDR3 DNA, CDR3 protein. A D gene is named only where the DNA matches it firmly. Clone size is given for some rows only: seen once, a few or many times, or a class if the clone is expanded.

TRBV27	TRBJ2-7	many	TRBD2	TGTGCCAGCATCGGACTAGCGGAATACGAGCAGTACTTC	CASIGLAEYEQYF
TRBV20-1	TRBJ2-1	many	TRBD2	TGCAGTGCTAGAGATCCGGGACTAGCGGTCTATGAGCAGTTCTTC	CSARDPGLAVYEQFF
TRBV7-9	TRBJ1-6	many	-	TGTGCCAGCAGCTTAACAGGGACACATTCACCCCTCCACTTT	CASSLTGTHSPLHF
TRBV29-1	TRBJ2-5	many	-	TGCAGCGCCCGGAGGGGATTCGAGACCCAGTACTTC	CSARRGFETQYF
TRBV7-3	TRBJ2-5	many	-	TGTGCCAGCAGCCCCAACGGGGGGCGATTAGAGACCCAGTACTTC	CASSPNGGRLETQYF
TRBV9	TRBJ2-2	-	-	TGTGCCAGCAGCGCCCAGATGAGCACCGGGGAGCTGTTTTTT	CASSAQMSTGELFF
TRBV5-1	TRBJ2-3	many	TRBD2	TGCGCCAGCAACCCTAGCGGAGGCACAGATACGCAGTATTTT	CASNPSGGTDTQYF
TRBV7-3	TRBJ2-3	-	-	TGTGCCAGCAGCAATCCGGGTTTCGGGGCAGATACGCAGTATTTT	CASSNPGFGADTQYF
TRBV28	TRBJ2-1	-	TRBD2	TGTGCCAGCAGTTTGGACCCGGGACTAGTAAACGAGCAGTTCTTC	CASSLDPGLVNEQFF
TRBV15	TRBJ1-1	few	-	TGTGCCACCAGCCGGACCCAAGGGAACACTGAAGCTTTCTTT	CATSRTQGNTEAFF
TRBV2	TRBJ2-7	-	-	TGTGCCAGCAGTGAAGCCACCTCCGCCGGCTCCTACGAGCAGTACTTC	CASSEATSAGSYEQYF
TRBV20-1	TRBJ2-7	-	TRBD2	TGCAGTGCTAGGGGGCTGGGCGGGAGGTCCTACGAGCAGTACTTC	CSARGLGGRSYEQYF
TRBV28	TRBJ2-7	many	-	TGTGCCAGCAGCCTACAGGGTCTCTACGAGCAGTACTTC	CASSLQGLYEQYF
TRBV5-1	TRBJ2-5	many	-	TGCGCCAGCAGCTTGGGTAATCGGGGAAGCGAGACCCAGTACTTC	CASSLGNRGSETQYF
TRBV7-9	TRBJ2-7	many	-	TGTGCCAGCAGCTTTTCCCCGAAAGGGACCCACGAGCAGTACTTC	CASSFSPKGTHEQYF
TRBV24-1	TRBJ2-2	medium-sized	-	TGTGCCACCAGTGGAACCGCCAGCATGGCCGGGGAGCTGTTTTTT	CATSGTASMAGELFF
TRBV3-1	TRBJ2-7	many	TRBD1	TGTGCCAGCAGCCATGGACAGGTCTACGAGCAGTACTTC	CASSHGQVYEQYF